This TCR beta chain was captured in a study of cytomegalovirus exposure and HLA in healthy donors. Study details: Tens of millions of unique TCRs from HLA-typed donors made up an early data release. Study-level findings and limits: Later analysis revealed greater clonal expansion in HLA-associated TCR beta chains than in equally common others. On later analysis, the bulk of CMV-associated TCR beta chains appeared to be HLA-restricted.

PCR used 60 Vbeta primers and 13 Jbeta primers. Sequenced by immunoSEQ multiplex PCR; TCRdb stores in-frame clones only, minus some. The top ten hold 9.2% of the sample, which has tens of thousands of clones, approximately 86% seen once. CDR1 SGHAT and CDR2 FQNNGV come from the germline V gene. The CDR3 runs 14 residues. V shed 3 bases, J shed 0 bases, and the junction held 2 bases outside the gene matches. On this clone itself: The antigen is not known.

The chain joins TRBV11-2 to TRBJ2-7, with 7 bases lining up with TRBD1. Source material: PBMCs. The source of this sequence is a man aged 25-45 years in good health and CMV-seropositive. The CDR3 bases are TGTGCCAGCAGCTTGACAGGGATCTCCTACGAGCAGTACTTC. It is translated as CASSLTGISYEQYF.